The 15 T cell receptor beta chains presented below share a single source sample, sequenced in a study of shared clonotypes between healthy human individuals. Libraries were prepared by immunoSEQ multiplex PCR; TCRdb keeps only in-frame clonotypes and omits some of them. The sample lists roughly 1,100,000 clones, roughly 70% occurring once. Sequences were obtained from memory CD4+ T cells sorted from blood. Subset: CD45RA-negative fraction. The source of these receptors is a man in his late teens or twenties in good health.

Details on this clone: The same CDR3 also results from other DNA sequences found in this sample. The J gene is TRBJ1-5, the V gene TRBV30, with D uncertain. This CDR3 has 14 residues. V gave up 1 base and J gave up 0 bases, with 7 bases separating them. From germline, CDR1 is GTSNPN and CDR2 SVGIG (reference sequence). In DNA form, the CDR3 reads TGTGCCTGGAGTGGCGGTAATAGCAATCAGCCCCAGCATTTT. Its protein product is CAWSGGNSNQPQHF.

The CDR3 spells CASSPRAASNQPQHF. As DNA, the CDR3 is TGTGCCAGCTCACCAAGGGCGGCGAGCAATCAGCCCCAGCATTTT. The J gene is TRBJ1-5, the V gene TRBV18; D remains ambiguous. Trimming stripped 2 bases from V and 1 base from J, with 9 bases between. The CDR3 covers 15 residues. CDR1 is KGHSH, CDR2 LQKENI, per germline.

The chain uses TRBV5-6 and TRBJ2-5, with 11 bases matching TRBD2. The CDR3 is 16 amino acids. Trimming at V came to 5 bases and at J to 1 base, leaving 7 bases not matched to a gene. CDR1 and CDR2 (germline): SGHDT, YYEEEE. CDR3 nucleotides: TGTGCCAGCAGTTCTAGACTAGCGGGGCCCCAAGAGACCCAGTACTTC. Translating gives CASSSRLAGPQETQYF.

V and J are TRBV5-6 and TRBJ1-5; D is ambiguous. Germline V lookup: CDR1 SGHDT, CDR2 YYEEEE. The CDR3 loop spans 15 amino acids. Trimming removed 2 bases at V and 5 bases at J, with 14 bases between. CDR3 DNA: TGTGCCAGCAGCTTAGGACCCTCCGCGGATCAGCCCCAGCATTTT. This sequence encodes CASSLGPSADQPQHF.

This clone was detected a few times. The chain combines TRBV5-6 with TRBJ1-2; a possible D gene is TRBD1 (5 bases). V shed 3 bases and J shed 0 bases, with 12 bases lying between them. CDR3 length: 15 amino acids. The V gene's germline CDR1 is SGHDT and CDR2 YYEEEE. This CDR3 is CASSSGKPANYGYTF. The CDR3, as DNA: TGTGCCAGCAGCTCAGGGAAGCCAGCTAACTATGGCTACACCTTC.

The chain is built from TRBV5-1 and TRBJ2-2; 10 nucleotides line up with TRBD1. J lost 7 bases, V lost 0 bases, and 3 bases had no gene match. Germline loops: CDR1 SGHRS, CDR2 YFSETQ. This CDR3 is 15 amino acids long. The CDR3 spells CASSLADRGLGELFF. The CDR3 nucleotides read TGCGCCAGCAGCTTGGCCGACAGGGGGCTCGGGGAGCTGTTTTTT.

The gene calls are TRBV19 and TRBJ1-5; possible D gene TRBD1, 5 bases. The CDR3 sequence is 15 residues long. The V end lost 6 bases, the J end lost 2 bases, and 14 bases lay between the germline ends. Per the germline V gene, CDR1 is LNHDA and CDR2 is SQIVND (reference sequence). Here the CDR3 DNA reads TGTGCCAGTAGATTTGCGGGGGGTGGCAATCAGCCCCAGCATTTT. It is translated as CASRFAGGGNQPQHF. Filled out from reference TRBV19 and TRBJ1-5, the complete variable domain reads DGGITQSPKYLFRKEGQNVTLSCEQNLNHDAMYWYRQDPGQGLRLIYYSQIVNDFQKGDIAEGYSVSREKKESFPLTVTSAQKNPTAFYLCASRFAGGGNQPQHFGDGTRLSIL.

To note about this clone: This specimen includes other DNA sequences encoding the same CDR3. The genes are TRBV7-6 and TRBJ1-4; 7 bases agree with TRBD1. CDR3 length equals 15 residues. With V trimmed by 3 bases and J by 5 bases, 6 bases remained unmatched. Per germline, CDR1 SGHVS and CDR2 FNYEAQ. The CDR3 loop reads CASSFRPGGNEKLFF. The CDR3 bases are TGTGCCAGCAGCTTTAGACCAGGGGGGAATGAAAAACTGTTTTTT.

This clone was detected a few times. Other DNA sequences in the same sample also yield this CDR3. The V and J genes are TRBV7-9 and TRBJ1-6; D gene unclear. Germline CDR1 is SEHNR and CDR2 is FQNEAQ (reference sequence). V gave up 5 bases and J gave up 5 bases, with 4 bases separating them. The CDR3 covers 12 residues. CDR3 nucleotides: TGTGCCAGCAGCCTTGATAATTCACCCCTCCACTTT. Translation gives CASSLDNSPLHF.

The chain has TRBV9 and TRBJ2-3; 10 nucleotides agree with TRBD1. The CDR3 length is 15 residues. In germline, CDR1 is SGDLS, CDR2 YYNGEE. V shed 4 bases and J 7 bases; nucleotides not matched to a gene: 9. The CDR3 region is CASSTRPGQGNTQYF. CDR3 sequence (DNA): TGTGCCAGCAGCACAAGACCGGGACAGGGGAATACGCAGTATTTT.

This clone was recorded a few times. The chain uses TRBV10-1 and TRBJ2-1; 11 nucleotides align to TRBD2. CDR1 and CDR2 from the germline V gene are WNHNN and SYGVQD (reference sequence). The length of the CDR3 is 16 residues. Unmatched junction bases numbered 4, after V lost 3 bases and J lost 3 bases. CDR3 nucleotides: TGCGCCAGCAGTGATCCCGGGACTAGCGGCTACAATGAGCAGTTCTTC. It encodes CASSDPGTSGYNEQFF.

In its sample, this clone was seen once. V and J are TRBV5-4 and TRBJ1-2; D call uncertain. This CDR3 is 16 amino acids long. V was shortened by 0 bases and J by 1 base, with 13 bases between the two germline ends. Per the germline V gene, CDR1 is SGHNT and CDR2 is YYREEE (reference sequence). The CDR3 is CASSLEAGFNNYGYTF. The DNA of the CDR3 is TGTGCCAGCAGCTTGGAGGCAGGTTTTAATAACTATGGCTACACCTTC.

This rearrangement joins TRBV4-1 to TRBJ1-1; D is unclear. In germline, CDR1 is MGHRA, CDR2 YSYEKL. V gave up 1 base and J gave up 11 bases, with 20 bases separating them. The CDR3 has 15 residues. CDR3 DNA sequence: TGCGCCAGCAGCCAAGTTCTCGGGCCGGTCACGGAGGCTTTCTTT. It encodes CASSQVLGPVTEAFF.

This chain joins TRBV7-2 and TRBJ2-3; 7 nucleotides agree with TRBD1. The CDR3 contains 16 residues. V lost 0 bases, J lost 5 bases, and 8 bases stayed unmatched. The germline V gene encodes CDR1 SGHTA and CDR2 FQGNSA. CDR3 protein: CASSLAPGGFGDTQYF. In DNA, the CDR3 is TGTGCCAGCAGCTTAGCGCCAGGGGGTTTTGGAGATACGCAGTATTTT.

This sequence joins TRBV30 and TRBJ1-1; D is unclear. V shed 0 bases and J shed 6 bases, with 8 bases lying between them. The CDR3 loop spans 12 amino acids. The germline V gene encodes CDR1 GTSNPN and CDR2 SVGIG (reference sequence). CDR3 amino acids: CAWSVGGPEAFF. The DNA for the CDR3 is TGTGCCTGGAGTGTCGGAGGGCCTGAAGCTTTCTTT.